The rows below give T cell receptor beta chains drawn from one sample of a study of spatial heterogeneity in lung cancer. TCRdb passed the 5' RACE reads through MiXCR, listing each CDR3 protein once. Here the sample spans a few thousand distinct CDR3 sequences, approximately 7.9% being singletons. The sequencing used lung tumor tissue, collected at surgery. The receptors were gathered from a male donor with early-stage non-small cell lung cancer. Each CDR3 is given with its conserved first and last residue. Each record gives: CDR3 protein, CDR3 DNA, V gene, J gene, clone size, D gene. D genes are given only for firm matches. Sizes are listed as once, few, many or a size class.

CASSSQGPYEQYF	TGTGCCAGCAGTTCGCAGGGACCCTACGAGCAGTACTTC	TRBV28	TRBJ2-7	many	-
CASSLAYNWDSTDTQYF	TGTGCCAGCAGCTTGGCCTACAATTGGGACAGCACAGATACGCAGTATTTT	TRBV5-6	TRBJ2-3	many	-
CSGYGGGNTEAFF	TGCAGCGGGTATGGAGGCGGGAACACTGAAGCTTTCTTT	TRBV29-1	TRBJ1-1	few	-
CSARSSRADNSPLHF	TGCAGTGCTAGGTCGTCCCGGGCCGATAATTCACCCCTCCACTTT	TRBV20-1	TRBJ1-6	medium-sized	-
CASSLEQGPSYEQYF	TGCGCCAGCAGCTTGGAACAGGGTCCCTCCTACGAGCAGTACTTC	TRBV5-1	TRBJ2-7	medium-sized	-
CASSPGQGRNEQFF	TGTGCCAGCAGCCCTGGACAGGGAAGGAATGAGCAGTTCTTC	TRBV7-3	TRBJ2-1	medium-sized	TRBD1
CASSYGQQDTQYF	TGTGCCAGCAGCTACGGACAGCAAGATACGCAGTATTTT	TRBV7-2	TRBJ2-3	medium-sized	-
CASSFDEASRLDF	TGTGCCAGCAGTTTTGACGAGGCTAGCCGCCTAGACTTC	TRBV28	TRBJ2-1	medium-sized	-
CASSLGYGELFF	TGTGCCAGCAGTTTAGGGTACGGGGAGCTGTTTTTT	TRBV12-3/TRBV12-4	TRBJ2-2	few	-
CASRAVTGTPRDEQFF	TGTGCCAGCCGCGCAGTGACCGGGACTCCCCGCGATGAGCAGTTCTTC	TRBV19	TRBJ2-1	medium-sized	-
CASSPLAGVNQPQHF	TGTGCCAGCAGCCCCCTGGCGGGAGTCAATCAGCCCCAGCATTTT	TRBV11-2	TRBJ1-5	medium-sized	-
CASSYSMLGGGEDTQYF	TGTGCCAGCAGTTACTCGATGCTCGGCGGGGGCGAAGATACGCAGTATTTT	TRBV6-5	TRBJ2-3	medium-sized	-
CASSPVAGASSYNEQFF	TGCGCCAGCAGCCCTGTAGCGGGTGCCAGCTCCTACAATGAGCAGTTCTTC	TRBV4-1	TRBJ2-1	medium-sized	TRBD2
CASSWAGAHETQYF	TGTGCCAGCAGCTGGGCGGGGGCACATGAGACCCAGTACTTC	TRBV11-3	TRBJ2-5	once	-
CASSLTRLAAFNEQFF	TGTGCCAGCAGTTTGACAAGGCTAGCGGCGTTCAATGAGCAGTTCTTC	TRBV28	TRBJ2-1	medium-sized	TRBD2
CATSDLSINQPQHF	TGTGCCACCAGTGATTTGAGTATCAATCAGCCCCAGCATTTT	TRBV24-1	TRBJ1-5	hyperexpanded	-
CSARDEIARREQFF	TGCAGTGCTAGAGATGAAATAGCCCGCCGTGAGCAGTTCTTC	TRBV20-1	TRBJ2-1	medium-sized	-
CASSLRGNSYNEQFF	TGTGCCAGCAGCTTACGGGGCAACTCCTACAATGAGCAGTTCTTC	TRBV7-6	TRBJ2-1	many	-
CASSRDGGPGDEQFF	TGTGCCAGCTCACGAGACGGGGGGCCTGGCGATGAGCAGTTCTTC	TRBV18	TRBJ2-1	medium-sized	-
CASSLDGASTGELFF	TGTGCCAGCAGCTTAGATGGAGCTAGCACCGGGGAGCTGTTTTTT	TRBV11-2	TRBJ2-2	medium-sized	-
CATSDLGQGRPDTQYF	TGTGCCACCAGTGATTTGGGACAGGGAAGGCCAGATACGCAGTATTTT	TRBV24-1	TRBJ2-3	medium-sized	TRBD1
CASSLVGGRQPQHF	TGCGCCAGCAGCTTGGTGGGGGGCAGACAGCCCCAGCATTTT	TRBV5-1	TRBJ1-5	medium-sized	-
CASSNEGGTYEQYF	TGTGCCAGCAGTAACGAAGGCGGAACCTACGAGCAGTACTTC	TRBV25-1	TRBJ2-7	medium-sized	-
CASSFRDRLFGANVLTF	TGTGCCAGCAGCTTCCGGGACAGGCTATTCGGGGCCAACGTCCTGACTTTC	TRBV7-2	TRBJ2-6	many	TRBD1